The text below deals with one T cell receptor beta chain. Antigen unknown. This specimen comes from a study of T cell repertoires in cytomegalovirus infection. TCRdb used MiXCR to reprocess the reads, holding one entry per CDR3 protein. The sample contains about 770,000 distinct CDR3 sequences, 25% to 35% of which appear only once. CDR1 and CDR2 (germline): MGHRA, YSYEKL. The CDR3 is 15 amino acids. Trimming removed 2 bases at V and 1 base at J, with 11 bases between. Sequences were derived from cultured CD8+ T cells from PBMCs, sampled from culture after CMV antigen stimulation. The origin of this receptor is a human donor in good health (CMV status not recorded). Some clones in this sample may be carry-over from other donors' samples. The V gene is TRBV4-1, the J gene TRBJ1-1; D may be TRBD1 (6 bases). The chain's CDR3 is CASSQLLGQNTEAFF. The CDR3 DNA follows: TGCGCCAGCAGCCAACTTTTGGGACAGAACACTGAAGCTTTCTTT.